These T cell receptor beta chains were read from a single sample in a study of EBV T-cell therapy then PD-1 blockade in nasopharyngeal carcinoma. These receptors' targets are unknown. Clones were read by immunoSEQ multiplex PCR, and TCRdb kept only the in-frame ones, dropping some. The sample lists under 25,000 clones, 80% to 85% occurring once. The material sequenced was CD8+ T cells from blood, taken between days 25 and 35 from a patient whose treatment included autologous EBV-specific T cells and nivolumab. These receptors originate from a middle-aged man with nasopharyngeal carcinoma. Both conserved end residues are part of each CDR3. The D gene is left open where the match is weak. Clone size is not always given. Where it is, it says once, few, many or a class for expanded clones.

D	J	size	V	CDR3	DNA
NA	TRBJ2-3	NA	TRBV6-5	CASSYDSFGDTQYF	TGTGCCAGCAGTTACGACTCCTTCGGAGATACGCAGTATTTT
NA	TRBJ2-3	NA	TRBV12-3/TRBV12-4	CANGDLNTQYF	TGTGCCAACGGGGACTTGAATACGCAGTATTTT
NA	TRBJ1-1	few	TRBV25-1	CASSVAVNTEAFF	TGTGCCAGCAGTGTGGCGGTGAACACTGAAGCTTTCTTT
NA	TRBJ2-5	NA	TRBV7-9	CASSSLELGRMEETQYF	TGTGCCAGCAGCTCTTTGGAGTTAGGCAGAATGGAAGAGACCCAGTACTTC
TRBD1	TRBJ2-7	NA	TRBV18	CASSQGTGLLDEQYF	TGTGCCAGCTCACAAGGGACAGGGCTGTTAGACGAGCAGTACTTC
NA	TRBJ1-5	NA	TRBV9	CASSGVDSEPDQPQHF	TGTGCCAGCAGCGGAGTAGACTCCGAACCCGACCAGCCCCAGCATTTT
NA	TRBJ1-1	NA	TRBV28	CASSFEGEAFF	TGTGCCAGCAGTTTTGAGGGTGAAGCTTTCTTT
NA	TRBJ1-2	NA	TRBV5-1	CASSLTIWGVSYGYTF	TGCGCCAGCAGCTTGACGATCTGGGGCGTAAGCTATGGCTACACCTTC
TRBD1	TRBJ1-5	medium-sized	TRBV7-6	CASSPGQALSNQPQHF	TGTGCCAGCAGCCCCGGACAGGCCCTCTCCAATCAGCCCCAGCATTTT
NA	TRBJ2-2	NA	TRBV6-2/TRBV6-3	CASSYPGELFF	TGTGCCAGCAGTTACCCCGGGGAGCTGTTTTTT
NA	TRBJ1-6	medium-sized	TRBV7-9	CASSPPNRESNSPLHF	TGTGCCAGCAGCCCACCGAACAGGGAGAGTAATTCACCCCTCCACTTT
TRBD1	TRBJ1-2	once	TRBV2	CASRVYRDRGSNYGYTF	TGTGCCAGCAGGGTATACCGGGACAGGGGGTCTAACTATGGCTACACCTTC
TRBD1	TRBJ2-3	NA	TRBV6-5	CASSIQGGATDTQYF	TGTGCCAGCAGTATACAGGGGGGAGCCACAGATACGCAGTATTTT
NA	TRBJ1-2	NA	TRBV4-3	CASSQVTGNVRGGYTF	TGCGCCAGCAGCCAAGTTACCGGCAACGTAAGAGGTGGCTACACCTTC
TRBD2	TRBJ2-3	NA	TRBV7-3	CASSLRGWTSDIDTQYF	TGTGCCAGCAGCTTAAGGGGGTGGACTAGCGATATAGATACGCAGTATTTT
TRBD1	TRBJ1-2	NA	TRBV28	CASSPERQGREGYTF	TGTGCCAGCAGTCCAGAAAGACAGGGGAGGGAGGGCTACACCTTC
NA	TRBJ1-1	once	TRBV9	CASSGSTGVNTEAFF	TGTGCCAGCAGCGGGTCGACAGGAGTGAACACTGAAGCTTTCTTT
TRBD1	TRBJ2-3	NA	TRBV4-3	CASSQDTGQPSTDTQYF	TGCGCCAGCAGCCAAGATACGGGACAGCCTAGCACAGATACGCAGTATTTT
NA	TRBJ2-1	NA	TRBV13	CASSSEGNEQFF	TGTGCCAGCAGCTCGGAGGGGAATGAGCAGTTCTTC
NA	TRBJ1-4	NA	TRBV4-1	CASSQDPQGQNEKLFF	TGCGCCAGCAGCCAAGATCCTCAAGGCCAGAATGAAAAACTGTTTTTT
NA	TRBJ2-7	NA	TRBV27	CASSGRLWTASSYEQYF	TGTGCCAGCAGTGGGAGGCTATGGACGGCTAGCTCCTACGAGCAGTACTTC
NA	TRBJ2-1	NA	TRBV29-1	CSGGLALFREQFF	TGCAGTGGGGGGCTAGCCTTATTCCGTGAGCAGTTCTTC
NA	TRBJ2-2	NA	TRBV28	CASSYEGHGGELFF	TGTGCCAGCAGTTACGAGGGGCATGGCGGGGAGCTGTTTTTT
NA	TRBJ1-2	once	TRBV12-3/TRBV12-4	CASSPDTF	TGTGCCAGCAGTCCGGACACCTTC
NA	TRBJ2-7	NA	TRBV6-2/TRBV6-3	CASSYGTALKDEQYF	TGTGCCAGCAGTTACGGGACGGCCCTTAAAGACGAGCAGTACTTC
NA	TRBJ1-5	NA	TRBV4-1	CASSQDRRLNQPQHF	TGCGCCAGCAGCCAAGATAGGCGTCTCAATCAGCCCCAGCATTTT
NA	TRBJ1-4	NA	TRBV27	CASSFYRTGKGKLFF	TGTGCCAGCAGTTTTTATCGGACGGGGAAAGGGAAACTGTTTTTT
NA	TRBJ2-7	NA	TRBV7-9	CASSLGYNEQYF	TGTGCCAGCAGCTTGGGATATAACGAGCAGTACTTC
NA	TRBJ1-5	NA	TRBV10-3	CAISDPNSNQPQHF	TGTGCCATCAGTGACCCGAATAGCAATCAGCCCCAGCATTTT
NA	TRBJ1-3	medium-sized	TRBV7-6	CASSLGQSFGGDTIYF	TGTGCCAGCAGCTTAGGGCAGTCCTTCGGGGGAGACACCATATATTTT
NA	TRBJ2-7	NA	TRBV27	CASSFGEEQYF	TGTGCCAGCAGTTTCGGGGAGGAGCAGTACTTC
NA	TRBJ1-1	NA	TRBV13	CASSFGSNTEAFF	TGTGCCAGCAGCTTCGGATCGAACACTGAAGCTTTCTTT
NA	TRBJ2-1	once	TRBV5-8	CASSLSWYEQFF	TGTGCCAGCAGCCTGTCGTGGTATGAGCAGTTCTTC
NA	TRBJ2-7	NA	TRBV3-1/TRBV3-2	CASSHGSDRFYEQYF	TGTGCCAGCAGCCACGGTTCAGACAGGTTCTACGAGCAGTACTTC
NA	TRBJ1-1	NA	TRBV7-9	CASSPLKRVGMNTEAFF	TGTGCCAGCAGCCCACTAAAAAGGGTGGGAATGAACACTGAAGCTTTCTTT
TRBD1	TRBJ1-1	once	TRBV5-5	CASSRGQGGTEAFF	TGTGCCAGCAGCCGAGGACAGGGAGGCACTGAAGCTTTCTTT
NA	TRBJ2-7	NA	TRBV11-1	CASSDTGHEQYF	TGTGCCAGCAGCGACACAGGGCACGAGCAGTACTTC
NA	TRBJ2-1	NA	TRBV11-2	CASSLEGGPVNEQFF	TGTGCCAGCAGCTTAGAGGGGGGGCCGGTCAATGAGCAGTTCTTC
NA	TRBJ1-3	medium-sized	TRBV14	CASSQDSLGKSYF	TGTGCCAGCAGCCAAGATAGCCTGGGGAAGTCATATTTT
TRBD2	TRBJ2-1	few	TRBV7-9	CASRTLAGARPSSNEQFF	TGTGCCAGCAGGACCTTAGCGGGGGCCCGCCCGAGTTCCAATGAGCAGTTCTTC
NA	TRBJ2-2	NA	TRBV4-3	CASSHGYMGVTGELFF	TGCGCCAGCAGCCACGGCTATATGGGAGTTACCGGGGAGCTGTTTTTT
TRBD2	TRBJ2-1	NA	TRBV7-2	CASSLGVWRGGLDEQFF	TGTGCCAGCAGCTTAGGGGTTTGGCGGGGGGGCCTTGATGAGCAGTTCTTC
NA	TRBJ1-1	medium-sized	TRBV27	CASSWSGSGNTEAFF	TGTGCCAGCAGTTGGTCAGGGTCCGGGAACACTGAAGCTTTCTTT
NA	TRBJ1-5	NA	TRBV5-1	CASSLEGSKDQPQHF	TGCGCCAGCAGCTTGGAGGGGAGTAAGGATCAGCCCCAGCATTTT